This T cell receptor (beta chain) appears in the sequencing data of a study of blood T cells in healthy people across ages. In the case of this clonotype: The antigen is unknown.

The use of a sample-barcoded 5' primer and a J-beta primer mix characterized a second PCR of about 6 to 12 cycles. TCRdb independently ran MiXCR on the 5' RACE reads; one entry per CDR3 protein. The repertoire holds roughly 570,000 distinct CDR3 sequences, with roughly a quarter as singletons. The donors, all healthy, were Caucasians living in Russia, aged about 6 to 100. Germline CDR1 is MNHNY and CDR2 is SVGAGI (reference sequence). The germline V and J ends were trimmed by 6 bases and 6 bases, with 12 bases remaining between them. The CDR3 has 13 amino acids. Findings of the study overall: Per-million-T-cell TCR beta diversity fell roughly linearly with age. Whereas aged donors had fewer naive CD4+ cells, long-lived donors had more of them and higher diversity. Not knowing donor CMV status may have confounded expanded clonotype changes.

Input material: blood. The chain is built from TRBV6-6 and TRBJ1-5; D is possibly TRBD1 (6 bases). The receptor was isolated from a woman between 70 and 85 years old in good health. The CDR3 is CASSQQGTQPQHF. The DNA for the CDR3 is TGTGCCAGCAGCCAACAGGGAACTCAGCCCCAGCATTTT.